Below are 17 T cell receptor beta chains sequenced from a single sample in a study of shared clonotypes between healthy human individuals. Sequenced by immunoSEQ multiplex PCR; TCRdb stores in-frame clones only, minus some. The data show a few million clones, 85% to 95% seen once. Sequenced: naive CD4+ T cells sorted from blood. As to subset: CD45RA+ positively selected. The receptors come from a man aged 18 to 35 in good health.

The J gene is TRBJ2-7, the V gene TRBV19, with D perhaps TRBD2 (5 bases). The CDR3 spans 15 residues. The V end was cut by 2 bases, the J end by 3 bases, with 14 bases between. Germline V CDR1 and CDR2: LNHDA, SQIVND (reference sequence). CDR3 sequence reads: CASSIMYGEGYEQYF. CDR3 nucleotides: TGTGCCAGTAGTATAATGTATGGAGAGGGCTACGAGCAGTACTTC.

The chain couples TRBV7-6 to TRBJ1-3; no definite D call. CDR3 length equals 13 residues. Trimming took off 1 base at V and 4 bases at J, with 5 bases between the two ends. CDR1 SGHVS and CDR2 FNYEAQ come from the germline V gene. CDR3 residues: CASSLGGGNTIYF. The DNA of the CDR3 is TGTGCCAGCAGCTTAGGAGGGGGAAACACCATATATTTT.

The gene calls are TRBV19 and TRBJ2-5; D assignment may be TRBD1 or TRBD2 (5 bases each). The CDR3 is 14 residues long. CDR1 and CDR2 from the germline V gene are LNHDA and SQIVND (reference sequence). V lost 3 bases and J lost 1, with 9 bases in between. The CDR3 region is CASSMRGTQETQYF. For the CDR3, the DNA is TGTGCCAGTAGTATGAGAGGGACCCAAGAGACCCAGTACTTC.

A remark on this clone: Other DNA sequences in the sample encode the same CDR3. The gene calls are TRBV18 and TRBJ1-5; no definite D call. The V end was cut by 3 bases, the J end by 3 bases, with 6 bases between. Per germline, CDR1 KGHSH and CDR2 LQKENI. The CDR3 has 13 residues. CDR3 region: CASSPDDNQPQHF. Here the CDR3 DNA reads TGTGCCAGCTCACCGGACGACAATCAGCCCCAGCATTTT. Variable domain in full (rest from reference TRBV18 and TRBJ1-5): NAGVMQNPRHLVRRRGQEARLRCSPMKGHSHVYWYRQLPEEGLKFMVYLQKENIIDESGMPKERFSAEFPKEGPSILRIQQVVRGDSAAYFCASSPDDNQPQHFGDGTRLSIL.

The chain carries TRBV5-1 and TRBJ2-1, with D unclear. V dropped 0 bases and J dropped 7 bases, with 17 bases sitting between them. The CDR3 runs 16 residues. Germline V gene sequence: CDR1 SGHRS, CDR2 YFSETQ. CDR3 loop: CASSLVLPSGRNEQFF. The DNA of the CDR3 is TGCGCCAGCAGCTTGGTTTTGCCCTCCGGGCGAAATGAGCAGTTCTTC.

The rearrangement uses TRBV7-2 and TRBJ1-4; D unclear. V was pared by 2 bases and J by 12 bases, with 13 bases between. Germline CDR1 is SGHTA and CDR2 is FQGNSA. There are 13 residues in the CDR3. CDR3 protein: CASSLIEASELFF. CDR3 DNA sequence: TGTGCCAGCAGCTTAATAGAGGCCTCTGAACTGTTTTTT.

The chain employs TRBV18 and TRBJ1-1, with a possible D match to TRBD1 (5 bases). Germline V gene sequence: CDR1 KGHSH, CDR2 LQKENI. The V gene lost 2 bases and the J gene lost 7 bases, with 11 bases spanning the gap. The CDR3 consists of 13 residues. The DNA for the CDR3 is TGTGCCAGCTCACCAAAGAATACAGGTGAAGCTTTCTTT. Translation gives CASSPKNTGEAFF.

The chain is built from TRBV30 and TRBJ1-1; possibly TRBD1 for D (5 bases). The CDR3 has 14 residues. CDR1 is GTSNPN, CDR2 SVGIG, per germline (reference sequence). V gave up 2 bases and J gave up 3 bases, with 13 bases separating them. CDR3 coding DNA: TGTGCCTGGAGTCCGCGGGGCTGGGACACTGAAGCTTTCTTT. It codes for CAWSPRGWDTEAFF.

This clone was observed a handful of times. The genes are TRBV2 and TRBJ1-1; a possible D gene is TRBD1 (5 bases). This CDR3 contains 13 residues. V was cut by 10 bases and J by 1 base, with 13 bases left in between. Germline CDR1 reads SNHLY; CDR2 reads FYNNEI. CDR3 region: CAMAREKNTEAFF. The DNA for the CDR3 is TGTGCCATGGCCAGGGAAAAGAACACTGAAGCTTTCTTT.

This chain connects TRBV18 to TRBJ1-4; D might be TRBD1 (5 bases). Deletions cut 3 bases from V and 10 bases from J, with 18 bases between. The CDR3 is 15 residues long. Per germline, CDR1 KGHSH and CDR2 LQKENI. In DNA form, the CDR3 reads TGTGCCAGCTCACCGGGACCCCTCCCGTTGGGAAAACTGTTTTTT. It is translated as CASSPGPLPLGKLFF.

The chain carries TRBV7-3 and TRBJ1-4; 7 nucleotides align to TRBD1. The CDR3 spans 16 residues. V lost 5 bases to trimming and J lost 4 bases; unmatched junction nucleotides: 10. The V gene's germline CDR1 is SGHTA and CDR2 FQGTGA. This chain's CDR3 is CASSHAAGQINEKLFF. CDR3 DNA sequence: TGTGCCAGCAGCCATGCAGCGGGACAGATTAATGAAAAACTGTTTTTT.

The chain employs TRBV5-4 and TRBJ2-7; 11 bases align to TRBD2. V lost 0 bases, J lost 7 bases, and 6 bases stayed unmatched. The CDR3 runs to 15 residues. Germline assignment: CDR1 SGHNT and CDR2 YYREEE (reference sequence). The CDR3 sequence: CASSLASSGGKEQYF. CDR3 DNA sequence: TGTGCCAGCAGCTTGGCCTCTAGCGGGGGGAAAGAGCAGTACTTC.

The chain links TRBV27 to TRBJ2-7; D is unclear. The CDR3 consists of 16 residues. Germline-derived CDR1 and CDR2 are MNHEY and SMNVEV (reference sequence). V was shortened by 4 bases and J by 3 bases, with 19 bases between the two germline ends. CDR3 in DNA: TGTGCCAGCAGTTACAAACCACCTTTCCTAAACTACGAGCAGTACTTC. Protein: CASSYKPPFLNYEQYF.

This chain joins TRBV2 and TRBJ1-5, with D uncertain. Per germline, CDR1 SNHLY and CDR2 FYNNEI. The V and J ends lost 4 bases and 3 bases respectively, with 10 bases between them. The CDR3 spans 14 residues. CDR3 loop: CASSVWEFNQPQHF. In DNA form, the CDR3 reads TGTGCCAGCAGTGTTTGGGAGTTCAATCAGCCCCAGCATTTT.

This chain connects TRBV28 to TRBJ2-7; D is unclear. Germline CDR1 reads MDHEN; CDR2 reads SYDVKM. CDR3 length: 14 residues. The V end lost 1 base, the J end lost 0 bases, and 7 bases lay between the germline ends. The CDR3 is CASSLYKSSYEQYF. The CDR3 bases are TGTGCCAGCAGTTTATACAAGAGCTCCTACGAGCAGTACTTC.

V and J are TRBV4-3 and TRBJ2-5; no reliable D call. This CDR3 has 14 residues. CDR1 is LGHNA and CDR2 is YSLEER in the germline V gene. Trimming stripped 0 bases from V and 3 bases from J, with 8 bases between. The CDR3 nucleotides read TGCGCCAGCAGCCAAGAGTTGCTCAAAGAGACCCAGTACTTC. Its translation: CASSQELLKETQYF.

The table lists this clone with a count of one. This chain links TRBV6-6 with TRBJ1-2; 8 nucleotides agree with TRBD1. Trimming took 4 bases from V and 8 from J; bases not matched to a gene: 6. CDR1 and CDR2 (germline): MNHNY, SVGAGI (reference sequence). CDR3 length: 13 residues. The CDR3 coding sequence is TGTGCCAGCAGTTTTACAGGGGGGTGGGGCTACACCTTC. This codes for CASSFTGGWGYTF.